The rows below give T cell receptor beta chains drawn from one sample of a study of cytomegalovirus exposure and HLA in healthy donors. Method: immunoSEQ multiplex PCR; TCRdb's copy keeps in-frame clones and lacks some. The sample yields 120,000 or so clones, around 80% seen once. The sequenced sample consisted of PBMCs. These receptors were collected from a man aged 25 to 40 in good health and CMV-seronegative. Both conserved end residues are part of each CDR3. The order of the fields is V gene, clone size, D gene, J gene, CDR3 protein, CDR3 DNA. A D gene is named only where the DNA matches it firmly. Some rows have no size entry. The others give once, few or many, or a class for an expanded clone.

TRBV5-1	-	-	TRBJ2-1	CASSLAQAANNEQFF	TGCGCCAGCAGCTTGGCACAGGCGGCTAACAATGAGCAGTTCTTC
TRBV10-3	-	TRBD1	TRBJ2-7	CAISGTGAYEQYF	TGTGCCATCAGTGGGACAGGGGCTTACGAGCAGTACTTC
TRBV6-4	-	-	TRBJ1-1	CASSETENTEAFF	TGTGCCAGCAGTGAGACAGAGAACACTGAAGCTTTCTTT
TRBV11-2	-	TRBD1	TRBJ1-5	CASSLGGASGFGNQPQHF	TGTGCCAGCAGCCTAGGGGGCGCGTCAGGTTTCGGCAATCAGCCCCAGCATTTT
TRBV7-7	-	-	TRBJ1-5	CASSPRQLNQPQHF	TGTGCCAGCAGCCCCCGACAGCTCAATCAGCCCCAGCATTTT
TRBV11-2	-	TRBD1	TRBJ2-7	CASSPDRGIYNF	TGTGCCAGCAGCCCTGACAGGGGGATTTACAACTTC
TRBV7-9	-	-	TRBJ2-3	CASSLVGEDTQYF	TGTGCCAGCAGCTTGGTTGGGGAGGATACGCAGTATTTT
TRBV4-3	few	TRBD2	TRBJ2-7	CASSQEPSGGSYEQYF	TGCGCCAGCAGCCAAGAGCCCAGCGGGGGCTCCTACGAGCAGTACTTC
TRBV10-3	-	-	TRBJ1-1	CAISEVRDSTEAFF	TGTGCCATCAGTGAGGTCAGGGATTCCACTGAAGCTTTCTTT
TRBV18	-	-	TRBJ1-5	CASSPQGSYNQPQHF	TGTGCCAGCTCACCGCAGGGGTCTTACAATCAGCCCCAGCATTTT
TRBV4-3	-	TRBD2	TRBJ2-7	CASSQDGRASGGYEQYF	TGCGCCAGCAGCCAAGACGGGAGGGCTAGCGGGGGCTACGAGCAGTACTTC
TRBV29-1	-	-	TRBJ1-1	CSVLGGITEAFF	TGCAGCGTCCTCGGGGGGATCACTGAAGCTTTCTTT
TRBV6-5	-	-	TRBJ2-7	CASSLDYYYEQYF	TGTGCCAGCAGTCTCGACTACTACTACGAGCAGTACTTC
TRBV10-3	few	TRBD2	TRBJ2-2	CAISGAGANTGELFF	TGTGCCATCAGTGGAGCGGGAGCGAACACCGGGGAGCTGTTTTTT
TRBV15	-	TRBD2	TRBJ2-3	CATSREIAGGSHTQYF	TGTGCCACCAGCAGAGAGATAGCGGGAGGCTCGCATACGCAGTATTTT
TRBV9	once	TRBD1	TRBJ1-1	CASSVAGAGGNTEAFF	TGTGCCAGCAGCGTAGCAGGGGCAGGGGGTAACACTGAAGCTTTCTTT
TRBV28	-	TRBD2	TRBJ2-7	CASSFYKARASGTYEQYF	TGTGCCAGCAGTTTTTATAAGGCCAGGGCTAGCGGTACCTACGAGCAGTACTTC
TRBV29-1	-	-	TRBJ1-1	CGAEKGWSGATEAFF	TGCGGCGCGGAAAAGGGGTGGAGTGGGGCCACTGAAGCTTTCTTT
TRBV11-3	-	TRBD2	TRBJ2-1	CASSSTSGGDNEQFF	TGTGCCAGCAGCTCGACTAGCGGGGGGGACAATGAGCAGTTCTTC
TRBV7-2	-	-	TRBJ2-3	CASSLGNGAGDTQYF	TGTGCCAGCAGCTTAGGGAACGGTGCCGGGGATACGCAGTATTTT
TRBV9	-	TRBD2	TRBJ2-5	CASSVDPLAGGPQTQYF	TGTGCCAGCAGCGTAGACCCCCTAGCGGGGGGGCCGCAGACCCAGTACTTC
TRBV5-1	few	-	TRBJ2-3	CASSLDPRKNTDTQYF	TGCGCCAGCAGCTTGGATCCTAGAAAGAACACAGATACGCAGTATTTT
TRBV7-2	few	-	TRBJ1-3	CASSLVPWRGSGNTIYF	TGTGCCAGCAGCTTAGTGCCGTGGAGGGGCTCTGGAAACACCATATATTTT
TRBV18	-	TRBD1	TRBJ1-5	CASSPPRGTAGGGNQPQHF	TGTGCCAGCTCACCACCTAGGGGGACCGCAGGGGGAGGCAATCAGCCCCAGCATTTT
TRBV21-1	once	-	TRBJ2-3	CASSPSGDRARQDTQYF	TGTGCCAGCAGCCCCTCCGGGGACAGGGCTCGACAAGATACGCAGTATTTT
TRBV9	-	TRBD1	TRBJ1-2	CASSAPGQGAWNGYTF	TGTGCCAGCAGCGCACCGGGACAGGGGGCCTGGAATGGCTACACCTTC
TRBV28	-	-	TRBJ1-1	CASTKRTENTEAFF	TGTGCCAGCACCAAAAGGACAGAGAACACTGAAGCTTTCTTT
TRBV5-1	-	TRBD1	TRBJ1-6	CASSPGTGDNSPLHF	TGCGCCAGCAGCCCGGGGACAGGGGACAATTCACCCCTCCACTTT
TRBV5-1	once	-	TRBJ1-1	CASSLAPAGGNTEAFF	TGCGCCAGCAGCTTAGCCCCCGCCGGGGGTAACACTGAAGCTTTCTTT
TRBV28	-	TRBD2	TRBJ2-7	CASSFAGGPKYEQYF	TGTGCCAGCAGTTTTGCGGGAGGGCCTAAATACGAGCAGTACTTC
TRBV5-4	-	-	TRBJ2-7	CASSLLRGSSYEQYF	TGTGCCAGCAGCTTACTCAGGGGTAGCTCCTACGAGCAGTACTTC
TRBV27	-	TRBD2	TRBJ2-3	CASSPGLAGNTQYF	TGTGCCAGCAGTCCAGGACTAGCGGGGAATACGCAGTATTTT
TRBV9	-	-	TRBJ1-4	CASSVGPGGDLRGTNEKLFF	TGTGCCAGCAGCGTAGGCCCGGGCGGGGATCTCCGGGGAACTAATGAAAAACTGTTTTTT
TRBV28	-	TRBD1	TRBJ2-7	CASSFRTGQVGYEQYF	TGTGCCAGCAGTTTCCGGACAGGGCAGGTCGGCTACGAGCAGTACTTC
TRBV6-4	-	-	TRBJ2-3	CASSGGGETDTQYF	TGTGCCAGCAGTGGAGGGGGAGAGACAGATACGCAGTATTTT
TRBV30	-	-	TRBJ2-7	CACDRSYEQYF	TGTGCCTGCGACAGAAGCTACGAGCAGTACTTC
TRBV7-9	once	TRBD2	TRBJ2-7	CASSLAGDSYEQYF	TGTGCCAGCAGCCTAGCGGGGGACTCCTACGAGCAGTACTTC
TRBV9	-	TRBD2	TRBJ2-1	CASSVGPSGGFYNEQFF	TGTGCCAGCAGCGTAGGGCCTAGCGGGGGGTTCTACAATGAGCAGTTCTTC
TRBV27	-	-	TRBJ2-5	CASAMGGVGETQYF	TGTGCCAGCGCCATGGGGGGTGTTGGAGAGACCCAGTACTTC
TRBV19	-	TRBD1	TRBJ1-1	CASMGTGDATEAFF	TGTGCCAGCATGGGGACAGGGGATGCCACTGAAGCTTTCTTT
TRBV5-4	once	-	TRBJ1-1	CASSSSSNGQNTEAFF	TGTGCCAGCAGCTCGAGTAGTAACGGTCAGAACACTGAAGCTTTCTTT
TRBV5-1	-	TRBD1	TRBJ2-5	CASSPGTEQETQYF	TGCGCCAGCAGCCCCGGGACAGAGCAAGAGACCCAGTACTTC
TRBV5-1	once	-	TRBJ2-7	CASSPSLITGTYEQYF	TGCGCCAGCAGCCCCAGCCTGATTACAGGAACCTACGAGCAGTACTTC
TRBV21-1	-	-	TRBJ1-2	CASSRKYRGDGYTF	TGTGCCAGCAGCAGGAAATACAGGGGAGATGGCTACACCTTC
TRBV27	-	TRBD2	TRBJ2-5	CASSSPGLANQETQYF	TGTGCCAGCAGTTCCCCGGGACTAGCGAACCAAGAGACCCAGTACTTC
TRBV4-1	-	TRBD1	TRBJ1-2	CASSQDRGLLSGGYTF	TGCGCCAGCAGCCAGGACAGGGGACTGCTTTCGGGTGGCTACACCTTC
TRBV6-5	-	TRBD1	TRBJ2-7	CASSYGDRGGEQYF	TGTGCCAGCAGTTACGGGGACAGGGGAGGCGAGCAGTACTTC
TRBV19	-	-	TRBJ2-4	CASKLADLAKNIQYF	TGTGCCAGTAAGTTAGCGGATCTAGCCAAAAACATTCAGTACTTC
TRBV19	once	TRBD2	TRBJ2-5	CASSIDLAGEQETQYF	TGTGCCAGTAGTATAGATCTAGCGGGGGAACAAGAGACCCAGTACTTC
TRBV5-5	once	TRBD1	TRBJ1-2	CASSAGQHIYGYTF	TGTGCCAGCAGCGCGGGACAGCACATCTATGGCTACACCTTC
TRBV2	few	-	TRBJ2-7	CASSEDPRRVDDYEQYF	TGTGCCAGCAGTGAAGACCCTAGGCGGGTGGATGACTACGAGCAGTACTTC
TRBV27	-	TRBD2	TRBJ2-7	CASRTSGSGF	TGTGCCAGCAGGACTAGCGGGAGTGGCTTC
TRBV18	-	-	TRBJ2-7	CASSPPGLPYEQYF	TGTGCCAGCTCACCACCGGGACTGCCCTACGAGCAGTACTTC
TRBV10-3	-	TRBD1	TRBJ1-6	CAISSTGNSPLHF	TGTGCCATCAGTTCGACAGGGAATTCACCCCTCCACTTT